These T cell receptor beta chains were read from a single sample in a study of blood T cell repertoires in COVID-19. This table comes from immunoSEQ multiplex PCR, and its TCRdb copy is limited to in-frame clones, with some not included. This sample carries under 300,000 clones, approximately 83% of them seen once, and the ten largest clones take 2.5% to 3.5%. The source material was PBMCs or T cells enriched from blood (not recorded which). The origin of the receptors is a woman between 40 and 50 years old with acute COVID-19. Each CDR3 is given with its conserved first and last residue. D genes are given only for firm matches. Expanded clones are given a class, and other clones once, few, many or no size at all.

TRBJ1-5 | TRBV19 | TRBD1 | . | CASSAIDRGRSNQPQHF | TGTGCCAGTAGTGCAATAGACAGGGGGCGTTCAAATCAGCCCCAGCATTTT
TRBJ1-2 | TRBV6-1 | . | . | CASSEHRVGLDGYTF | TGTGCCAGCAGTGAACACAGGGTAGGGTTAGATGGCTACACCTTC
TRBJ2-2 | TRBV7-9 | . | . | CASSYFRQGGTGELFF | TGTGCCAGCAGCTACTTCCGACAGGGAGGCACCGGGGAGCTGTTTTTT
TRBJ2-1 | TRBV11-3 | TRBD2 | . | CASSLDRGTSGSYNEQFF | TGTGCCAGCAGCTTAGATCGGGGGACTAGCGGGAGCTACAATGAGCAGTTCTTC
TRBJ1-4 | TRBV5-6 | . | . | CASSKQPQQSATNEKLFF | TGTGCCAGCAGCAAACAGCCACAGCAGAGTGCAACTAATGAAAAACTGTTTTTT
TRBJ2-3 | TRBV5-1 | . | few | CASSFSTVNTQYF | TGCGCCAGCAGCTTTTCGACAGTCAATACGCAGTATTTT
TRBJ2-1 | TRBV27 | . | . | CASSLRSGYNEQFF | TGTGCCAGCAGTTTAAGGAGTGGCTACAATGAGCAGTTCTTC
TRBJ1-5 | TRBV4-1 | . | . | CASSQEGDMETQHF | TGCGCCAGCAGCCAAGAGGGTGATATGGAGACCCAGCATTTT
TRBJ2-1 | TRBV24-1 | TRBD1 | . | CATSDKQGPPLNEQFF | TGTGCCACCAGTGATAAACAGGGGCCCCCTCTCAATGAGCAGTTCTTC
TRBJ2-5 | TRBV20-1 | . | . | CSALSGTQYF | TGCAGTGCTCTCAGTGGGACCCAGTACTTC
TRBJ2-3 | TRBV5-6 | . | . | CASSFEVLGTQYF | TGTGCCAGCAGCTTTGAGGTCCTTGGTACGCAGTATTTT
TRBJ1-2 | TRBV5-1 | TRBD1 | . | CASSVGQGIYGYTF | TGCGCCAGCAGCGTGGGACAGGGGATCTATGGCTACACCTTC
TRBJ2-1 | TRBV7-3 | . | . | CASRQGQPQEGQFF | TGTGCCAGCAGACAGGGACAGCCTCAGGAGGGGCAGTTCTTC
TRBJ2-4 | TRBV10-1 | TRBD2 | . | CASSDLAGGAKVKNIQYF | TGCGCCAGCAGTGACCTGGCGGGAGGGGCCAAGGTCAAAAACATTCAGTACTTC
TRBJ1-3 | TRBV7-9 | . | few | CASSSPSRGNTIYF | TGTGCCAGCAGCTCCCCTTCGCGGGGAAACACCATATATTTT
TRBJ1-1 | TRBV5-1 | . | . | CASSASGGTEAFF | TGCGCCAGCAGTGCATCGGGGGGCACTGAAGCTTTCTTT
TRBJ2-3 | TRBV4-1 | TRBD2 | . | CASSHPSRTSGGADTQYF | TGCGCCAGCAGCCATCCCTCTAGGACTAGCGGGGGGGCGGATACGCAGTATTTT
TRBJ2-7 | TRBV11-3 | . | once | CASSLVRNLAYEQYF | TGTGCCAGCAGCTTAGTCAGAAATCTAGCCTACGAGCAGTACTTC
TRBJ2-5 | TRBV4-2 | TRBD1 | . | CASSQDQGQYQETQYF | TGTGCCAGCAGCCAAGATCAGGGACAGTACCAAGAGACCCAGTACTTC
TRBJ2-7 | TRBV23-1 | . | . | CASSPSVINRELSYEQYF | TGCGCCAGCAGTCCATCCGTAATTAACAGAGAGTTGTCCTACGAGCAGTACTTC
TRBJ2-7 | TRBV4-1 | . | . | CASSQEGLDSYEQYF | TGCGCCAGCAGCCAAGAAGGTTTGGACTCTTACGAGCAGTACTTC
TRBJ1-5 | TRBV6-1 | TRBD1 | . | CASSEVGQVPLPQHF | TGTGCCAGCAGTGAAGTTGGACAGGTCCCCCTGCCCCAGCATTTT